Below, one T cell receptor beta chain is given with its context. Data came from immunoSEQ multiplex PCR; TCRdb stores just in-frame clones and leaves some out. The sample records approximately 76,000 clones, roughly nine tenths being singletons. The record originates from a study of technical replicates of blood from a handful of donors. The specimen was T cells isolated from PBMCs. This TCR was recovered from a human donor in good health.

CDR3 sequence: CASGTGGNQPQHF. CDR3 coding DNA: TGTGCCAGCGGGACAGGGGGCAATCAGCCCCAGCATTTT. V gene TRBV27 combines with J gene TRBJ1-5, with 10 bases identical to TRBD1. The CDR3 extends over 13 amino acids. The germline V gene encodes CDR1 MNHEY and CDR2 SMNVEV (reference sequence). V lost 8 bases and J lost 2; bases outside the gene matches: 0.